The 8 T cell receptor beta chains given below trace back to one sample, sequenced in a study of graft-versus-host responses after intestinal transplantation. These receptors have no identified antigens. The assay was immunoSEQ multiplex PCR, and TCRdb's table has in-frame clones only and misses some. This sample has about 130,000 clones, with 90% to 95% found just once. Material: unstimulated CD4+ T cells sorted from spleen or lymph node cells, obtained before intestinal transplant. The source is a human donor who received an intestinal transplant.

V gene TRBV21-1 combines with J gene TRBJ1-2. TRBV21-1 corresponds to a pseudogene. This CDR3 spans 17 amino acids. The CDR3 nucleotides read TGTGCCAGCACCCAGGGTGGCAGGGGGGGATCTAACTATGGCTACACCTTC. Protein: CASTQGGRGGSNYGYTF.

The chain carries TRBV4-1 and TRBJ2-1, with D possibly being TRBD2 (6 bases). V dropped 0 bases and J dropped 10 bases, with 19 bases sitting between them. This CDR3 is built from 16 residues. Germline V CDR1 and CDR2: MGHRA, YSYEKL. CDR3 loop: CASSQDGGGGSIEQFF. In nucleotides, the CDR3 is TGCGCCAGCAGCCAAGATGGGGGTGGGGGGAGCATCGAGCAGTTCTTC.

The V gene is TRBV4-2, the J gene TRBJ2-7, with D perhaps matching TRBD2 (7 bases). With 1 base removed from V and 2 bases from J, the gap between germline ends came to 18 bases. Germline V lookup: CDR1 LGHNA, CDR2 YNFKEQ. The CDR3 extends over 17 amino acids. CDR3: CASSQGFGRGTTYEQYF. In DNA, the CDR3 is TGTGCCAGCAGCCAAGGGTTTGGGAGGGGGACTACCTACGAGCAGTACTTC.

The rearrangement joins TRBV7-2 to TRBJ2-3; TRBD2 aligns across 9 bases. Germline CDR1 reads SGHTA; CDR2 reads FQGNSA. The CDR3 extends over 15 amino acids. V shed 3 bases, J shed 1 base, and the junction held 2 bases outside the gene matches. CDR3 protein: CASSFPSGGTDTQYF. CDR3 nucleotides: TGTGCCAGCAGCTTCCCTAGCGGGGGCACAGATACGCAGTATTTT.

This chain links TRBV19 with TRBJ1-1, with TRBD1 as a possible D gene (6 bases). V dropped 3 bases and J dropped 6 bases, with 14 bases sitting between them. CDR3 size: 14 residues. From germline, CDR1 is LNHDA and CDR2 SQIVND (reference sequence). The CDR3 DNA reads TGTGCCAGTAGTATTGGGGCAGGGGTACCTGAAGCTTTCTTT. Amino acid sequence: CASSIGAGVPEAFF.

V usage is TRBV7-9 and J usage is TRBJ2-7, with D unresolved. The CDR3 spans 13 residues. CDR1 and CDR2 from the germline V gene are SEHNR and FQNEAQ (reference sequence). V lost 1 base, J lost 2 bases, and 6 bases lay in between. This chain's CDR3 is CASSLGGTYEQYF. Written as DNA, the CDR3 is TGTGCCAGCAGCTTAGGAGGAACCTACGAGCAGTACTTC.

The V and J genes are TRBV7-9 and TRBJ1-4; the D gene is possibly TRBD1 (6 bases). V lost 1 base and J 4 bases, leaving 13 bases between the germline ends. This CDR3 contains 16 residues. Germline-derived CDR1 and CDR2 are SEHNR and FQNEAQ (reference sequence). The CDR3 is CASSLGHGGSNEKLFF. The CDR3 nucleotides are TGTGCCAGCAGCTTAGGCCATGGGGGCAGTAATGAAAAACTGTTTTTT.

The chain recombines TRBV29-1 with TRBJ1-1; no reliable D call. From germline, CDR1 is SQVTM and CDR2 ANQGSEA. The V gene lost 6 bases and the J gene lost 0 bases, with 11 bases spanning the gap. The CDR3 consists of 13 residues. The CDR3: CSVLGLLNTEAFF. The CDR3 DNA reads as TGCAGCGTCCTCGGACTCCTGAACACTGAAGCTTTCTTT.